One sample yielded the 21 T cell receptor beta chains listed below, sequenced in a study of T cells in Graves' hyperthyroidism and ophthalmopathy. Amplification yielded TCR beta CDR3 regions, with RNA transcripts as the source. When the TCR CDR3 underwent first-round RT-PCR, the HTBI primer set was used. TCRdb reanalysed the multiplex PCR reads using MiXCR and keeps one entry per CDR3 protein. The table shows hundreds of thousands of distinct CDR3 sequences, with more than 45% occurring only once. The sequenced sample was peripheral blood or thyroid tissue (not recorded which). These receptors were obtained from a woman aged 18-29 years with Graves' hyperthyroidism.

The chain uses TRBV29-1 and TRBJ1-3; D not resolved. The V end was cut by 3 bases, the J end by 5 bases, with 11 bases between. Germline V gene sequence: CDR1 SQVTM, CDR2 ANQGSEA. The CDR3 extends over 13 amino acids. The CDR3 sequence: CSVELGSRNTIYF. CDR3 bases: TGCAGCGTTGAGCTCGGAAGTAGAAACACCATATATTTT.

The CDR3 is CASSQVKGYEQYF. CDR3 sequence (DNA): TGTGCCAGCAGCCAAGTGAAAGGCTACGAGCAGTACTTC. This chain joins TRBV7-9 and TRBJ2-7; unclear D gene. V lost 5 bases to trimming and J lost 3 bases, with 11 bases between them. In germline, CDR1 is SEHNR, CDR2 FQNEAQ (reference sequence). This CDR3 contains 13 residues.

This clonotype was counted at least ten times. This chain uses TRBV29-1 with TRBJ2-7; D is possibly TRBD2 (5 bases). Looked up from germline, CDR1 is SQVTM and CDR2 is ANQGSEA. The V and J ends lost 3 bases and 0 bases respectively, with 9 bases between them. The CDR3 covers 13 residues. CDR3 sequence reads: CSVDSASSYEQYF. The CDR3 DNA is TGCAGCGTTGATAGCGCCAGCTCCTACGAGCAGTACTTC.

This clonotype was detected only once. V usage is TRBV25-1 and J usage is TRBJ2-6; 11 nucleotides align to TRBD1. The CDR3 totals 17 residues. CDR1 is MGHDK, CDR2 SYGVNS, per germline. V lost 6 bases and J lost 4; bases outside the gene matches: 8. The CDR3 sequence is CASRSGTGGSGANVLTF. In DNA form, the CDR3 reads TGTGCCAGCAGATCCGGGACAGGGGGGTCGGGGGCCAACGTCCTGACTTTC.

Ten or more counts support this clonotype. The V and J genes are TRBV10-3 and TRBJ1-5; no clear D gene. CDR3 length: 13 amino acids. V was cut by 3 bases and J by 4 bases, with 7 bases left in between. The germline V gene encodes CDR1 ENHRY and CDR2 SYGVKD. CDR3 DNA: TGTGCCATCAGTGACGGGGATAATCAGCCCCAGCATTTT. This sequence encodes CAISDGDNQPQHF.

This clonotype was observed once. Given a much more abundant clone one base away, this may be a read error. The DNA of the CDR3 is TGCAGCGTTGAAGGACAGGCCCTCTCTGGAAACACCATATATTTT. Protein product: CSVEGQALSGNTIYF. J is TRBJ1-3 and V is TRBV29-1, with a tentative D call TRBD1 (6 bases). V lost 1 base and J lost 0, with 10 bases in between. Germline CDR1 reads SQVTM; CDR2 reads ANQGSEA. The CDR3 runs 15 residues. Drawing the rest from reference TRBV29-1 and TRBJ1-3, the complete variable domain is SAVISQKPSRDICQRGTSLTIQCQVDSQVTMMFWYRQQPGQSLTLIATANQGSEATYESGFVIDKFPISRPNLTFSTLTVSNMSPEDSSIYLCSVEGQALSGNTIYFGEGSWLTVV.

This chain links TRBV19 with TRBJ1-5; D gene uncertain. Per germline, CDR1 LNHDA and CDR2 SQIVND (reference sequence). V dropped 3 bases and J dropped 3 bases, with 9 bases sitting between them. This CDR3 comprises 14 residues. The DNA of the CDR3 is TGTGCCAGTAGTATTAGTAGGAACAATCAGCCCCAGCATTTT. The encoded protein is CASSISRNNQPQHF.

This clonotype has at least ten counts. The genes are TRBV10-2 and TRBJ1-1; D not resolved. The V gene lost 5 bases and the J gene lost 1 base, with 8 bases spanning the gap. Germline V gene data show CDR1 as WSHSY and CDR2 as SAAADI. The CDR3 is 13 residues long. CDR3 protein: CASSHKWNTEAFF. The DNA for the CDR3 is TGCGCCAGCAGTCACAAGTGGAACACTGAAGCTTTCTTT.

This clonotype was counted many times. V is TRBV5-6 and J is TRBJ1-1; 7 bases match TRBD1. This CDR3 is 15 amino acids long. The V segment lost 4 bases and the J segment 5 bases; nucleotides outside the gene matches: 11. Germline loops: CDR1 SGHDT, CDR2 YYEEEE. The CDR3 bases are TGTGCCAGCAGCGTGGTCCAGGGGGTAAGGACTGAAGCTTTCTTT. Amino acids: CASSVVQGVRTEAFF.

Worth noting for this clonotype: This clone may be a read error of a much larger clone one base away. The V and J genes are TRBV14 and TRBJ1-4; 7 nucleotides align to TRBD1. The CDR3 runs to 13 residues. Germline V CDR1 and CDR2: SGHDN, FVKESK. Written as DNA, the CDR3 is TGTGCCGGCAGCCAATTACAGGGGGAAAAACTGTTTTTT. Its translation: CAGSQLQGEKLFF.

This chain links TRBV11-1 with TRBJ1-2, with TRBD1 matching over 7 bases. The V segment lost 6 bases and the J segment 0 bases; nucleotides outside the gene matches: 10. This CDR3 spans 16 amino acids. The germline V gene encodes CDR1 SGHAT and CDR2 FQDESV (reference sequence). CDR3 in DNA: TGTGCCAGCAGTTTTCTCAGGGGGGGTACTAACTATGGCTACACCTTC. Its protein product is CASSFLRGGTNYGYTF.

V usage is TRBV19 and J usage is TRBJ1-1; 10 bases are a match to TRBD1. Per germline, CDR1 LNHDA and CDR2 SQIVND (reference sequence). The CDR3 consists of 15 residues. V lost 3 bases to trimming and J lost 6 bases; unmatched junction nucleotides: 7. The CDR3 nucleotides are TGTGCCAGTAGTATCGGGGACAGGGGAAATTCTGAAGCTTTCTTT. Protein product: CASSIGDRGNSEAFF.

This clonotype was detected only once. This clone may be a read error of a much larger clone one base away. The chain combines TRBV2 with TRBJ1-5; no firm D call. Per the germline V gene, CDR1 is SNHLY and CDR2 is FYNNEI. There are 11 residues in the CDR3. The V gene lost 4 bases and the J gene lost 9 bases, with 7 bases spanning the gap. The DNA of the CDR3 is TGTGCCAGCAGTGGCTCCGGGCCCCAGCATTTT. The encoded protein is CASSGSGPQHF.

This sequence joins TRBV25-1 and TRBJ2-5; D gene ambiguous. CDR1 and CDR2 (germline): MGHDK, SYGVNS. The CDR3 has 13 amino acids. Trimming pared 5 bases from V and 5 bases from J, leaving 12 bases between. CDR3: CASSSVGHETQYF. DNA for the CDR3: TGTGCCAGCAGTTCCGTTGGCCATGAGACCCAGTACTTC.

The V and J genes are TRBV2 and TRBJ1-4; no reliable D call. The CDR3 loop spans 14 amino acids. Trimming removed 6 bases at V and 5 bases at J, with 13 bases between. Looked up from germline, CDR1 is SNHLY and CDR2 is FYNNEI. The CDR3 region has the DNA TGTGCCAGCAGAGAATCTAGAGGGAATGAAAAACTGTTTTTT. It yields the protein CASRESRGNEKLFF.

V and J are TRBV7-9 and TRBJ1-4, with D maybe TRBD1 (5 bases). Germline CDR1 and CDR2: SEHNR and FQNEAQ (reference sequence). Trimming took off 2 bases at V and 5 bases at J, with 12 bases between the two ends. This CDR3 is 15 amino acids long. CDR3 residues: CASSLFSGPNEKLFF. CDR3 coding DNA: TGTGCCAGCAGCTTATTTTCAGGGCCAAATGAAAAACTGTTTTTT.

This clonotype has more than one count but fewer than ten. The junction departs from the called germline gene at one end, perhaps through a read error. CDR3: CASSYSAGSDGYTF. The CDR3 coding sequence is TGTGCCAGCAGTTACTCGGCAGGGAGCGATGGCTACACCTTC. This chain joins TRBV24-1 and TRBJ1-2; D possibly corresponds to TRBD1 (5 bases). CDR1 is KGHDR, CDR2 SFDVKD, per germline. CDR3 length equals 14 residues.

The chain combines TRBV12-3 or TRBV12-4 with TRBJ1-1, with 8 bases that match TRBD1. The CDR3 extends over 16 amino acids. The trim removed 3 bases at V and 3 bases at J, leaving 9 bases unmatched. The CDR3 is CASSFRRDRIDTEAFF. CDR3 DNA sequence: TGTGCCAGCAGTTTTCGGCGGGACAGGATAGACACTGAAGCTTTCTTT.

This clonotype appeared a single time. This sequence may be a read error, since a much larger clone differs from it by one base. This chain connects TRBV2 to TRBJ1-3; D perhaps matches TRBD1 (6 bases). CDR3 length: 16 amino acids. V dropped 6 bases and J dropped 2 bases, with 17 bases sitting between them. CDR1 is SNHLY and CDR2 is FYNNEI in the germline V gene. CDR3: CASSSATGRTGNTIYF. The CDR3 nucleotides are TGTGCCAGCAGCTCTGCCACAGGGAGGACTGGAAACACCATATATTTT.

The chain employs TRBV10-3 and TRBJ1-6; 7 nucleotides line up with TRBD1. The V gene end was trimmed by 7 bases and the J gene end by 6 bases; junction bases not matched to a gene: 6. Germline assignment: CDR1 ENHRY and CDR2 SYGVKD. The length of the CDR3 is 14 residues. Here the CDR3 DNA reads TGTGCCATCAAGAAGGGACAGATTAATTCACCCCTCCACTTT. It yields the protein CAIKKGQINSPLHF.

The chain carries TRBV7-9 and TRBJ1-2; tentative D call: TRBD1 (5 bases). The V gene lost 5 bases and the J gene lost 5 bases, with 12 bases spanning the gap. CDR3 size: 13 residues. Germline lookup yields CDR1 SEHNR and CDR2 FQNEAQ (reference sequence). For the CDR3, the DNA is TGTGCCAGCAGCCTATCGGGGCCATATGGCTACACCTTC. This sequence encodes CASSLSGPYGYTF.